This T cell receptor beta chain was captured in a study of T cell responses to AZD1222 COVID-19 vaccine. The V gene end was trimmed by 6 bases and the J gene end by 2 bases; junction bases not matched to a gene: 5. The length of the CDR3 is 14 residues. Germline CDR1 MDHEN, CDR2 SYDVKM. Assay used: immunoSEQ multiplex PCR; TCRdb lists only in-frame clones, some missing. The sample lists about 180,000 clones; around 90% were seen once. This clone has more than one count but fewer than ten. V usage is TRBV28 and J usage is TRBJ2-7; the match to TRBD1 covers 9 bases. The receptor was derived from an adult who received the AZD1222 COVID-19 vaccine. The input for sequencing was peripheral blood, taken 28 days after the second AZD1222 dose. CDR3 in amino acids: CASREQGAPYEQYF. Here the CDR3 DNA reads TGTGCCAGCAGGGAACAGGGGGCCCCCTACGAGCAGTACTTC. The full variable domain, its missing parts supplied by reference TRBV28 and TRBJ2-7, is DVKVTQSSRYLVKRTGEKVFLECVQDMDHENMFWYRQDPGLGLRLIYFSYDVKMKEKGDIPEGYSVSREKKERFSLILESASTNQTSMYLCASREQGAPYEQYFGPGTRLTVT.